The 24 T cell receptor beta chains in this list originate from one sample, sequenced in a study of radiotherapy plus CTLA-4 blockade in lung cancer. Measured with immunoSEQ multiplex PCR; TCRdb has only the in-frame clones, and not every one. The table lists 35,000 to 45,000 clones, roughly two thirds of them singletons. The sample was peripheral blood, taken from a patient treated with radiotherapy plus ipilimumab. The receptors here all came from a human donor with non-small cell lung cancer who had a partial response to radiotherapy plus ipilimumab.

This chain uses TRBV6-6 with TRBJ2-7; 12 bases match TRBD2. Germline trimming cut 6 bases from V and 0 bases from J; bases unmatched to any gene: 3. Germline CDR1 is MNHNY and CDR2 is SVGAGI (reference sequence). The CDR3 length is 15 residues. The chain's CDR3 is CASRSSGRASYEQYF. The CDR3 nucleotides read TGTGCCAGCAGGTCTAGCGGGAGGGCCTCCTACGAGCAGTACTTC.

J is TRBJ2-3 and V is TRBV7-9, with 8 bases lining up with TRBD2. V was pared by 5 bases and J by 10 bases, with 5 bases of the junction left unmatched. This CDR3 has 12 residues. CDR1 SEHNR and CDR2 FQNEAQ come from the germline V gene (reference sequence). CDR3 sequence reads: CASSRGRSAQYF. In nucleotides, the CDR3 is TGTGCCAGCAGCCGCGGGAGGTCGGCGCAGTATTTT. The entire variable domain, with the rest obtained from reference TRBV7-9 and TRBJ2-3, is as follows: DTGVSQNPRHKITKRGQNVTFRCDPISEHNRLYWYRQTLGQGPEFLTYFQNEAQLEKSRLLSDRFSAERPKGSFSTLEIQRTEQGDSAMYLCASSRGRSAQYFGPGTRLTVL.

The V and J genes are TRBV6-5 and TRBJ1-5; TRBD1 matches at 8 bases. Germline values: CDR1 MNHEY, CDR2 SVGAGI. There are 15 residues in the CDR3. V shed 6 bases and J 0 bases; nucleotides not matched to a gene: 4. This CDR3 is CASRSDRASNQPQHF. In nucleotides, the CDR3 is TGTGCCAGCAGGTCGGACAGGGCTAGCAATCAGCCCCAGCATTTT.

The chain couples TRBV18 to TRBJ2-5, with D perhaps TRBD1 (6 bases). Looked up from germline, CDR1 is KGHSH and CDR2 is LQKENI. V was cut by 5 bases and J by 7 bases, with 14 bases left in between. This CDR3 comprises 13 residues. This chain's CDR3 is CASSIQGGGTQYF. In DNA form, the CDR3 reads TGTGCCAGCTCAATACAGGGCGGTGGGACCCAGTACTTC.

For this clone: At one boundary the junction diverges from the germline segment, which might be a read error. This chain uses TRBV5-1 with TRBJ1-1, with 7 bases that match TRBD1. Germline V gene sequence: CDR1 SGHRS, CDR2 YFSETQ. This CDR3 comprises 16 residues. CDR3 coding DNA: TGCGCCAGCAGCTTGGCCGTTTTCGGACAGGACACCGAAGCTTTCTTT. It yields the protein CASSLAVFGQDTEAFF.

This clone has more than one count but fewer than ten. This chain joins TRBV6-5 and TRBJ1-1, with D perhaps TRBD1 (5 bases). This CDR3 spans 14 amino acids. Germline lookup yields CDR1 MNHEY and CDR2 SVGAGI. V gave up 2 bases and J gave up 5 bases, with 12 bases separating them. CDR3: CASSYGQGSTEAFF. CDR3 DNA sequence: TGTGCCAGCAGTTACGGTCAGGGTAGTACTGAAGCTTTCTTT.

The V gene is TRBV7-2, the J gene TRBJ1-3; D is possibly TRBD1 (6 bases). CDR1 is SGHTA and CDR2 is FQGNSA in the germline V gene. Deletions cut 5 bases from V and 0 bases from J, with 11 bases between. The length of the CDR3 is 15 residues. CDR3 amino acids: CASSVVDSSGNTIYF. The CDR3 DNA sequence: TGTGCCAGCAGCGTCGTGGACAGCTCTGGAAACACCATATATTTT.

This rearrangement joins TRBV5-1 to TRBJ1-2, with D uncertain. Germline V CDR1 and CDR2: SGHRS, YFSETQ. This CDR3 is built from 14 residues. Trimming removed 5 bases at V and 8 bases at J, with 19 bases between. The CDR3 DNA follows: TGCGCCAGCAGGCCCGAGGCCGGGTCTAGGGGCTACACCTTC. Translating it yields CASRPEAGSRGYTF.

The chain uses TRBV11-2 and TRBJ1-1; D gene unclear. This CDR3 has 17 amino acids. V was pared by 0 bases and J by 5 bases, with 19 bases between. Germline V gives CDR1 SGHAT, CDR2 FQNNGV. In nucleotides, the CDR3 is TGTGCCAGCAGCTTAGAGGTGGCCCTGACTAGAGGGACTGAAGCTTTCTTT. Translation: CASSLEVALTRGTEAFF. Full variable domain (rest looked up from reference TRBV11-2 and TRBJ1-1): EAGVAQSPRYKIIEKRQSVAFWCNPISGHATLYWYQQILGQGPKLLIQFQNNGVVDDSQLPKDRFSAERLKGVDSTLKIQPAKLEDSAVYLCASSLEVALTRGTEAFFGQGTRLTVV.

This clone occurred once. The CDR3 nucleotides are TGCGCCAGCAGCCCACAAAGCGTAGGGGCCAGGTACAATGAGCAGTTCTTC. This translates into CASSPQSVGARYNEQFF. The chain recombines TRBV4-1 with TRBJ2-1, with D perhaps matching TRBD1 (5 bases). The V end lost 4 bases, the J end lost 4 bases, and 20 bases lay between the germline ends. Germline values: CDR1 MGHRA, CDR2 YSYEKL. This CDR3 region has 17 residues.

The rearrangement joins TRBV9 to TRBJ1-1; TRBD1 aligns across 11 bases. In germline, CDR1 is SGDLS, CDR2 YYNGEE. V was clipped by 0 bases and J by 0 bases; unmatched bases: 7. There are 18 residues in the CDR3. CDR3 residues: CASSVAPGTGGLNTEAFF. The CDR3 nucleotides are TGTGCCAGCAGCGTAGCACCCGGGACAGGGGGACTGAACACTGAAGCTTTCTTT.

The chain is built from TRBV11-2 and TRBJ2-2; TRBD2 matches at 7 bases. CDR1 and CDR2 (germline): SGHAT, FQNNGV. The junction had 5 bases not matched to a gene; V was cut back by 4 bases and J by 6 bases. The CDR3 extends over 14 amino acids. CDR3 loop: CASSYASGAGELFF. For the CDR3, the DNA is TGTGCCAGCAGCTATGCTAGCGGCGCCGGGGAGCTGTTTTTT.

The V call is TRBV10-3, the J call TRBJ2-7; the match to TRBD2 covers 12 bases. The CDR3 has 15 residues. The V gene's germline CDR1 is ENHRY and CDR2 SYGVKD. After removal of 3 bases from V and 2 bases from J, the junction contained 2 bases not matched to a gene. Written as DNA, the CDR3 is TGTGCCATCAGTGAACGGACTAGCGGGGCCTACGAGCAGTACTTC. Protein: CAISERTSGAYEQYF.

The genes are TRBV19 and TRBJ2-2; maybe TRBD2 (5 bases). CDR3 length equals 14 residues. The ends were cut back, 3 bases at V and 1 base at J, with 6 bases in the middle. The germline V gene has CDR1 LNHDA and CDR2 SQIVND (reference sequence). CDR3 loop: CASSIGLNTGELFF. The CDR3 nucleotides are TGTGCCAGTAGTATCGGACTGAACACCGGGGAGCTGTTTTTT.

This clone was picked up one time. V and J are TRBV6-6 and TRBJ2-1; TRBD1 matches 7 bases. The CDR3 is 14 amino acids. Germline V gene sequence: CDR1 MNHNY, CDR2 SVGAGI (reference sequence). J gave up 6 bases and V 5 bases, and 7 bases lay outside the gene matches. DNA of the CDR3: TGTGCCAGCAGTAGGGGGCAGGTGAGCAATGAGCAGTTCTTC. Residues: CASSRGQVSNEQFF.

V and J are TRBV29-1 and TRBJ2-5; D is uncertain. The CDR3 is 10 amino acids. The V and J ends lost 3 bases and 5 bases respectively, with 4 bases between them. Germline CDR1 reads SQVTM; CDR2 reads ANQGSEA. DNA for the CDR3: TGCAGCGTTGAGGAGGAGACCCAGTACTTC. Its translation is CSVEEETQYF. The variable domain in full, completed from reference TRBV29-1 and TRBJ2-5, reads SAVISQKPSRDICQRGTSLTIQCQVDSQVTMMFWYRQQPGQSLTLIATANQGSEATYESGFVIDKFPISRPNLTFSTLTVSNMSPEDSSIYLCSVEEETQYFGPGTRLLVL.

The rearrangement links TRBV11-2 to TRBJ2-3; D is unresolved. The V and J ends lost 5 bases and 0 bases respectively, with 9 bases between them. This CDR3 is built from 14 residues. The germline CDR1 and CDR2 sequences are SGHAT and FQNNGV. Here the CDR3 DNA reads TGTGCCAGCAGCACCCCAGGCAGCACAGATACGCAGTATTTT. Protein: CASSTPGSTDTQYF.

This rearrangement joins TRBV15 to TRBJ1-2; 9 nucleotides align to TRBD1. V was clipped by 3 bases and J by 7 bases; unmatched bases: 6. CDR1 and CDR2 (germline): LNHNV, YYDKDF (reference sequence). The CDR3 contains 14 residues. As DNA, the CDR3 is TGTGCCACCAGCAGTGGGGACAGGGTCGGTGGCTACACCTTC. Amino acids: CATSSGDRVGGYTF.

The chain combines TRBV6-1 with TRBJ2-5, with D tentatively TRBD1 (6 bases). CDR1 and CDR2 from the germline V gene are MNHNS and SASEGT. The CDR3 sequence is 12 residues long. V was shortened by 10 bases and J by 7 bases, with 16 bases between the two germline ends. The CDR3 bases are TGTGCCACCGGAACAGGGAGTGGGACCCAGTACTTC. Its translation is CATGTGSGTQYF.

The chain employs TRBV18 and TRBJ2-7, with 7 bases matching TRBD1. This CDR3 region has 17 residues. The V segment lost 4 bases and the J segment 0 bases; nucleotides outside the gene matches: 12. CDR1 is KGHSH, CDR2 LQKENI, per germline. This chain's CDR3 is CASSQTQATGLSYEQYF. The CDR3 DNA sequence: TGTGCCAGCTCACAAACACAAGCGACAGGGCTCTCCTACGAGCAGTACTTC.

V and J are TRBV11-2 and TRBJ2-4; D is ambiguous. Trimming cost V 4 bases and J 15 bases, with 13 bases left between them. This CDR3 has 11 residues. CDR1 is SGHAT, CDR2 FQNNGV, per germline. This chain's CDR3 is CASSSAPTVYF. CDR3 coding DNA: TGTGCCAGCAGCTCCGCCCCAACGGTGTACTTC. Filled out from reference TRBV11-2 and TRBJ2-4, the complete variable domain reads EAGVAQSPRYKIIEKRQSVAFWCNPISGHATLYWYQQILGQGPKLLIQFQNNGVVDDSQLPKDRFSAERLKGVDSTLKIQPAKLEDSAVYLCASSSAPTVYFGAGTRLSVL.

This rearrangement joins TRBV4-2 to TRBJ2-3; 7 positions match TRBD2. The length of the CDR3 is 14 residues. CDR1 LGHNA and CDR2 YNFKEQ come from the germline V gene. With V trimmed by 7 bases and J by 6 bases, 10 bases remained unmatched. Here the CDR3 reads CASTRGGMEDTQYF. In nucleotides, the CDR3 is TGTGCCAGCACCCGCGGGGGAATGGAGGATACGCAGTATTTT.

V and J are TRBV29-1 and TRBJ2-7; no definite D call. CDR1 SQVTM and CDR2 ANQGSEA come from the germline V gene. V lost 4 bases and J lost 5, with 18 bases in between. CDR3 length: 14 residues. The CDR3 region has the DNA TGCAGCGTTGGTACCCGTACCAGGTCCGACGAGCAGTACTTC. Translated, it gives CSVGTRTRSDEQYF.

The rearrangement links TRBV6-1 to TRBJ1-1; D may be TRBD1 (5 bases). Germline values: CDR1 MNHNS, CDR2 SASEGT. The CDR3 totals 14 residues. Deletions cut 5 bases from V and 10 bases from J, with 20 bases between. The CDR3 here is CASSKSGVSVGAFF. The DNA of the CDR3 is TGTGCCAGCAGTAAGTCGGGGGTATCGGTAGGAGCTTTCTTT.